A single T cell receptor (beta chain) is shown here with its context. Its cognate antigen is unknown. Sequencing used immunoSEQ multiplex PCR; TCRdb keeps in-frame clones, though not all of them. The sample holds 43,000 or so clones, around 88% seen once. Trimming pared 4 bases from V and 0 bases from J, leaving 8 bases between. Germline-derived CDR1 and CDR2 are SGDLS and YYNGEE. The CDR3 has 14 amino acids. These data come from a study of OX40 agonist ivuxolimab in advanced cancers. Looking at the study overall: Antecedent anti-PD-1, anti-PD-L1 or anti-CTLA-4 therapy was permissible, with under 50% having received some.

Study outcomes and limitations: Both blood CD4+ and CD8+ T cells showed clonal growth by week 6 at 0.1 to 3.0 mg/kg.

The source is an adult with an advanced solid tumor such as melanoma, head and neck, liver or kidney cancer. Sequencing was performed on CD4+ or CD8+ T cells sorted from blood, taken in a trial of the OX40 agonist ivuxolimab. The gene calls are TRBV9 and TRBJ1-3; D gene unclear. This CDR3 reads CASSPPHSGNTIYF. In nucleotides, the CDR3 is TGTGCCAGCAGCCCCCCCCACTCTGGAAACACCATATATTTT.